This record looks at one T cell receptor beta chain sequence and its context. This record belongs to a study of blood T cell repertoires in COVID-19. Whole-study context: Italy, Spain and the United States were the sources of the convalescent and acute COVID-19 samples. PBMCs, B-cell-depleted T cells, or T cells were the source of the cDNA or gDNA that made up the material.

CDR3 length equals 18 residues. CDR1 and CDR2 (germline): SGDLS, YYNGEE. V dropped 0 bases and J dropped 3 bases, with 19 bases sitting between them. In the study's own analysis: The assay estimated nucleated cells by amplifying reference gene primers. Sequencing used immunoSEQ multiplex PCR; TCRdb keeps in-frame clones, though not all of them. V and J calls and clone size are as listed in that table; D and trimming were resolved from the DNA. The sample comprises 130,000 or so clones, roughly 80% of which are singletons, and less than 15% rests with the top ten. Input material: peripheral blood. The TCR comes from a woman aged 55-70 years with acute or convalescent COVID-19. V gene TRBV9 combines with J gene TRBJ2-4; D possibly corresponds to TRBD2 (7 bases). Here the CDR3 DNA reads TGTGCCAGCAGCGTAGGTATGCGGGGGCCCTTGGACAAAAACATTCAGTACTTC. Encoded protein: CASSVGMRGPLDKNIQYF.